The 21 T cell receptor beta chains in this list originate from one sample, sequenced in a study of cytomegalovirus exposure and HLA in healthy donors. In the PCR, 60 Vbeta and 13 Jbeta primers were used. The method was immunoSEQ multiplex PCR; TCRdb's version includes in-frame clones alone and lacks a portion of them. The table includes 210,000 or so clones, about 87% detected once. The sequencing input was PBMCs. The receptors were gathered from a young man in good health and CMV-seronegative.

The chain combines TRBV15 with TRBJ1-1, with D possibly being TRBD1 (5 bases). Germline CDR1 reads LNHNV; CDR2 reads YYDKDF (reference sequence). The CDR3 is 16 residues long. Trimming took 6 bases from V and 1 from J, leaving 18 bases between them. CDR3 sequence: CATSIRSLQENTEAFF. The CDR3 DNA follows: TGTGCCACCAGTATCAGATCTTTACAGGAGAACACTGAAGCTTTCTTT.

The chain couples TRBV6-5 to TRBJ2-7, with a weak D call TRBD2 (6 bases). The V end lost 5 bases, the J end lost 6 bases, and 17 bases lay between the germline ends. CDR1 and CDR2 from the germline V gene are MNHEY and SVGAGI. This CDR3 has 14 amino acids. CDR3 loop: CASSPREGGPEQYF. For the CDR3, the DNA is TGTGCCAGCAGTCCGCGGGAAGGAGGACCCGAGCAGTACTTC.

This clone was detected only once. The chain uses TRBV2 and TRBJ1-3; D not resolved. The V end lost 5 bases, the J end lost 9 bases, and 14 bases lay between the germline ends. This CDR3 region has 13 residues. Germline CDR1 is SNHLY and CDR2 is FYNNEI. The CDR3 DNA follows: TGTGCCAGCAGTCAACCTGAGTGGAGCACCATATATTTT. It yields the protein CASSQPEWSTIYF. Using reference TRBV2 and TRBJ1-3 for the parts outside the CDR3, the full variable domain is EPEVTQTPSHQVTQMGQEVILRCVPISNHLYFYWYRQILGQKVEFLVSFYNNEISEKSEIFDDQFSVERPDGSNFTLKIRSTKLEDSAMYFCASSQPEWSTIYFGEGSWLTVV.

CDR3 sequence (DNA): TGTGCCAGCACCCCCAGCGGGGGCCTTCTCCGAGAGACCCAGTACTTC. Translation: CASTPSGGLLRETQYF. V and J are TRBV7-9 and TRBJ2-5; 8 bases map to TRBD2. The CDR3 extends over 16 amino acids. Germline values: CDR1 SEHNR, CDR2 FQNEAQ (reference sequence). Trimming removed 7 bases from V and 4 bases from J; junction bases left unmatched: 14.

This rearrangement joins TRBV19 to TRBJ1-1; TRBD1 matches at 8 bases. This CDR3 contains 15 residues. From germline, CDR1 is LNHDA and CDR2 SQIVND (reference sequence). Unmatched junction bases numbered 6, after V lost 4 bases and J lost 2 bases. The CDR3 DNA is TGTGCCAGTAGTAGGCAGGGGGCAATTAACACTGAAGCTTTCTTT. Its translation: CASSRQGAINTEAFF.

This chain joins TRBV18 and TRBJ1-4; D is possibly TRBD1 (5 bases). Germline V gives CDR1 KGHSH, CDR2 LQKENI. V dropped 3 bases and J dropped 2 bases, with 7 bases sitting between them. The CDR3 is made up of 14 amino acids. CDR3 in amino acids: CASSPRGTNEKLFF. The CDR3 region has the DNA TGTGCCAGCTCACCGCGGGGGACTAATGAAAAACTGTTTTTT.

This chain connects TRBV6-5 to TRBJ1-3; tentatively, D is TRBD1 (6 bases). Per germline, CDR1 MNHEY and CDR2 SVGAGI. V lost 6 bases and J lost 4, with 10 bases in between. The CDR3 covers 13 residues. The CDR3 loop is CASSRGGGNTIYF. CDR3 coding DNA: TGTGCCAGCAGCCGGGGGGGCGGAAACACCATATATTTT.

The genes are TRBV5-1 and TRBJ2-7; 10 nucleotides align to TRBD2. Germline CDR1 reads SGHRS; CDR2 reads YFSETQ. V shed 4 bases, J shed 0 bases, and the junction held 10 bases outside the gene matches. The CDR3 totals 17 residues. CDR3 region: CASSPGAGGGGSYEQYF. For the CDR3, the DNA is TGCGCCAGCAGCCCCGGAGCGGGGGGGGGAGGCTCCTACGAGCAGTACTTC.

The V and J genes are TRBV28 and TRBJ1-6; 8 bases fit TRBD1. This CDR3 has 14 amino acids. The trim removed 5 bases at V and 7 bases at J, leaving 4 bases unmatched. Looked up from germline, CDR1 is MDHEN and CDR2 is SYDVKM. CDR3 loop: CASSLDRVNSPLHF. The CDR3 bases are TGTGCCAGCAGTCTGGACAGGGTCAATTCACCCCTCCACTTT.

The CDR3 here is CASSEGPTSTDTQYF. The CDR3 DNA reads TGTGCCAGCAGTGAAGGGCCCACCAGCACAGATACGCAGTATTTT. The chain recombines TRBV2 with TRBJ2-3; D gene ambiguous. V was cut by 1 base and J by 0 bases, with 8 bases left in between. From germline, CDR1 is SNHLY and CDR2 FYNNEI. This CDR3 has 15 amino acids.

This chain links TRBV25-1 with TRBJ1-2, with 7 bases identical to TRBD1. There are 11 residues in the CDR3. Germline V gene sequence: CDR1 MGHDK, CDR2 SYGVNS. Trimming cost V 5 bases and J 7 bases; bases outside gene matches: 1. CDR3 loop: CASSQGGGYTF. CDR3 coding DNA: TGTGCCAGCAGTCAGGGGGGTGGCTACACCTTC.

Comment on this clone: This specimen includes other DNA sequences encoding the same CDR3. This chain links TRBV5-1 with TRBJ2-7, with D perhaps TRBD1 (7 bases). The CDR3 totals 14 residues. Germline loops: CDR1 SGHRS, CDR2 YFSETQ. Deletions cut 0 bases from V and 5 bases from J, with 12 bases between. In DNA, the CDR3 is TGCGCCAGCAGCTTGGGACAGGGAGGTAACGAGCAGTACTTC. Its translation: CASSLGQGGNEQYF.

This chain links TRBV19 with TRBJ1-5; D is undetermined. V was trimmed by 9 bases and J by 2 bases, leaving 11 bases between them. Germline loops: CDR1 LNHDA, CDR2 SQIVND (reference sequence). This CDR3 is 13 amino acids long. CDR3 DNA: TGTGCCAGCACTTCGCTCGGCAATCAGCCCCAGCATTTT. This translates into CASTSLGNQPQHF.

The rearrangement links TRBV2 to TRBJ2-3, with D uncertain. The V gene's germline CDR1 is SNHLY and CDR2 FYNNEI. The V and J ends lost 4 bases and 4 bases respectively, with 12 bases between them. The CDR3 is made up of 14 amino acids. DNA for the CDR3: TGTGCCAGCAGTGGACCCGGCGGAGCAGATACGCAGTATTTT. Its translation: CASSGPGGADTQYF.

CDR3 coding DNA: TGTGCCAGCAGCTTCCGGGGGGGGGCCACTGAAGCTTTCTTT. Encoded protein: CASSFRGGATEAFF. The chain is built from TRBV5-4 and TRBJ1-1, with D possibly being TRBD1 (6 bases). The ends were cut back, 2 bases at V and 4 bases at J, with 12 bases in the middle. CDR1 is SGHNT, CDR2 YYREEE, per germline (reference sequence). This CDR3 comprises 14 residues.

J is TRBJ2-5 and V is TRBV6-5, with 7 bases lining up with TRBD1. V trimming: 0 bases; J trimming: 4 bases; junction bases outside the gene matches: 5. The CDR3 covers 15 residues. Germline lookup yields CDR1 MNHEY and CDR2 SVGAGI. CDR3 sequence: CASSYSGEGAETQYF. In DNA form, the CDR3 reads TGTGCCAGCAGTTACTCTGGCGAGGGGGCAGAGACCCAGTACTTC.

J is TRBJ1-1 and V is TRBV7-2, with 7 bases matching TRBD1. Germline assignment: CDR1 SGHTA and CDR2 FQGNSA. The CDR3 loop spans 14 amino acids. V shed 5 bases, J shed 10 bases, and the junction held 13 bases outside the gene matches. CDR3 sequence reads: CASSLRKDRLIAFF. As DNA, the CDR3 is TGTGCCAGCAGCCTGAGAAAGGACAGGTTAATAGCTTTCTTT. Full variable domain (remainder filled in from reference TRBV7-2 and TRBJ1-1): GAGVSQSPSNKVTEKGKDVELRCDPISGHTALYWYRQSLGQGLEFLIYFQGNSAPDKSGLPSDRFSAERTGGSVSTLTIQRTQQEDSAVYLCASSLRKDRLIAFFGQGTRLTVV.

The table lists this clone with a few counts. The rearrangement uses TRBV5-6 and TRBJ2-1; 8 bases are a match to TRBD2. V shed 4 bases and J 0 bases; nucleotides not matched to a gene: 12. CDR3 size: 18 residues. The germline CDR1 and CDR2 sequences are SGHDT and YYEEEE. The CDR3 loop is CASSHITSGYSSYNEQFF. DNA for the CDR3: TGTGCCAGCAGCCATATAACTAGCGGTTACAGCTCCTACAATGAGCAGTTCTTC.

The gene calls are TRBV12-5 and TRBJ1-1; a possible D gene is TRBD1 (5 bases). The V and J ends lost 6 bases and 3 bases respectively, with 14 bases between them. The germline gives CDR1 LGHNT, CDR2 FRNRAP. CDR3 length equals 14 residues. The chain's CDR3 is CASGRRVGDTEAFF. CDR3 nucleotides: TGTGCTAGTGGCCGGAGGGTGGGGGACACTGAAGCTTTCTTT.

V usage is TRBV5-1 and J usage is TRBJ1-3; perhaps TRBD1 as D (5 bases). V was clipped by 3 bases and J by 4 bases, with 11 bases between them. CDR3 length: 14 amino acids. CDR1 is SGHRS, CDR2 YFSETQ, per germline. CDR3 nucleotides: TGCGCCAGCAGCTCCTGGGGGGACGGAAACACCATATATTTT. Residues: CASSSWGDGNTIYF.

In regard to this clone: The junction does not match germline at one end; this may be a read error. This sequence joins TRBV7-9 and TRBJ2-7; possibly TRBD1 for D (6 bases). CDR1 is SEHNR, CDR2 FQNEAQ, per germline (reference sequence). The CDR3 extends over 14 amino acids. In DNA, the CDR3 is TGTTCCAGCAGCTTCCGACAGGATTCCTACGAGCAGTACTTC. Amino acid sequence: CSSSFRQDSYEQYF.